This record covers a single TCR beta chain. This sample was included in a study of human T cells and chemical hapten exposure. How the authors handled the data: Per-sample TCR counts ranged from 23,224 to 690,600, median about 98,000. TCRdb re-called the RACE reads with MiXCR, one entry per CDR3 protein. These V and J calls are TCRdb output, not the study's own analysis. The table records approximately 33,000 distinct CDR3 sequences, 6.5% to 8.5% of them present only once. The CDR3 is 15 amino acids. V gave up 5 bases and J gave up 4 bases; unmatched junction bases: 12. Germline values: CDR1 DFQATT, CDR2 SNEGSKA (reference sequence). Indicated time point: healthy volunteer bleed at 2 weeks. Unfractionated whole blood was the source of the extracted total RNA.

The receptor was derived from a human donor in good health. Some clones in this sample may be carry-over from other donors' samples. What was sequenced was whole blood. The chain recombines TRBV20-1 with TRBJ1-1; 8 nucleotides agree with TRBD1. The CDR3 protein is CSASPPQGAGTEAFF. In DNA, the CDR3 is TGCAGTGCTTCTCCGCCGCAGGGGGCGGGCACTGAAGCTTTCTTT.